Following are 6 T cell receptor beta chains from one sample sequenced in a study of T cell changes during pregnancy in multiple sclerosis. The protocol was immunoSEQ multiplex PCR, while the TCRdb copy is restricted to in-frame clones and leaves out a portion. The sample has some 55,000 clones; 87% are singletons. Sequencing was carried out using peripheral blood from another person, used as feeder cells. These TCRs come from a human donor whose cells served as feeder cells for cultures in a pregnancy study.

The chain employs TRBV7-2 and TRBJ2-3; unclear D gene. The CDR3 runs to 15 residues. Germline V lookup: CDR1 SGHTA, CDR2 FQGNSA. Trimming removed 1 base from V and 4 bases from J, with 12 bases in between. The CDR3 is CASSLVVVASDTQYF. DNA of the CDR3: TGTGCCAGCAGCTTAGTTGTGGTAGCCTCAGATACGCAGTATTTT.

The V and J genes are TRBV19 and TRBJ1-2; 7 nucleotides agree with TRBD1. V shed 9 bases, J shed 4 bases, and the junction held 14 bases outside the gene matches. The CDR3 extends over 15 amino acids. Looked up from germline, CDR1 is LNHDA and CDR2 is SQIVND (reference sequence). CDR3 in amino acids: CASRDSSIPLYGYTF. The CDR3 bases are TGTGCCAGCAGGGACAGCTCAATTCCCCTCTATGGCTACACCTTC.

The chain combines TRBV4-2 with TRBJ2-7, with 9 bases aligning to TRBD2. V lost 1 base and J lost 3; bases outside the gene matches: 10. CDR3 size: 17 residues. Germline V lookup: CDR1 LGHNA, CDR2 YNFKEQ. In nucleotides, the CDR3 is TGTGCCAGCAGCCAAGGGAGCGGGGGGTCCCAAAACTACGAGCAGTACTTC. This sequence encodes CASSQGSGGSQNYEQYF.

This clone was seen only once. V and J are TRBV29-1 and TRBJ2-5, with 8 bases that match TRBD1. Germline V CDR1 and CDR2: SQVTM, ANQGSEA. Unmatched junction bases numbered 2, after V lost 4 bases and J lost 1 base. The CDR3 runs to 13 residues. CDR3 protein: CSVGQGAQETQYF. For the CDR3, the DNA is TGCAGCGTTGGCCAGGGGGCCCAAGAGACCCAGTACTTC. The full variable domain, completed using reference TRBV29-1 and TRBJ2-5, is SAVISQKPSRDICQRGTSLTIQCQVDSQVTMMFWYRQQPGQSLTLIATANQGSEATYESGFVIDKFPISRPNLTFSTLTVSNMSPEDSSIYLCSVGQGAQETQYFGPGTRLLVL.

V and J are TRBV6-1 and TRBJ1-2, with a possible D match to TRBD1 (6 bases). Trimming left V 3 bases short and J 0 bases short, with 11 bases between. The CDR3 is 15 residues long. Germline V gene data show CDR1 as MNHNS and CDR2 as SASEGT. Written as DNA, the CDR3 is TGTGCCAGCAGTGACAGAACAGGGCCTAACTATGGCTACACCTTC. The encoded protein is CASSDRTGPNYGYTF.

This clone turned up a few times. The CDR3 region is CASSQDLGGGQPQHF. As DNA, the CDR3 is TGCGCCAGCAGCCAAGATCTAGGGGGCGGTCAGCCCCAGCATTTT. This chain connects TRBV4-3 to TRBJ1-5, with TRBD1 identical over 7 bases. The CDR3 runs 15 residues. Germline loops: CDR1 LGHNA, CDR2 YSLEER. The J segment lost 6 bases and the V segment lost 0 bases, leaving 5 bases of the junction unmatched.